This T cell receptor beta chain appears in the sequencing data of a study of OX40 agonist ivuxolimab in advanced cancers. Overall study: Prior therapy, whether anti-PD-1, anti-PD-L1 or anti-CTLA-4, was allowed, and roughly 41% had some. General study results and limits: The CD4+ and CD8+ T cells in the blood had expanded clonally by week 6 at 0.1 to 3.0 mg/kg. CD8+ T cells averaged more expanded clones than CD4+. Not determined was the antigen specificity of the expanded peripheral T cells.

CDR3 length equals 18 residues. The germline gives CDR1 SGHKS, CDR2 YYEKEE (reference sequence). V dropped 4 bases and J dropped 6; count of bases not matched to a gene: 14. Turning to this clone: No antigen is known for it.

Measured with immunoSEQ multiplex PCR; TCRdb has only the in-frame clones, and not every one. This table holds tens of thousands of clones, about 88% found once. V and J are TRBV5-5 and TRBJ2-1; 12 nucleotides agree with TRBD2. This sequence originates from an adult with an advanced solid tumor such as melanoma, head and neck, liver or kidney cancer. The sequencing here drew on CD4+ or CD8+ T cells sorted from blood, taken in a trial of the OX40 agonist ivuxolimab. The CDR3 sequence is CASSLRTSGVSSLNEQFF. CDR3 DNA: TGTGCCAGCAGCCTCAGGACTAGCGGGGTGTCATCCCTCAATGAGCAGTTCTTC.